The 26 T cell receptor beta chains in this list originate from one sample, sequenced in a study of T cells in women clearing cervical HPV infection. The repertoire was sequenced with immunoSEQ multiplex PCR; TCRdb's copy has only in-frame clones and lacks some. Recorded for this sample: 9,000 to 15,000 clones. The sample consisted of blood buffy coat. Source of these receptors: a woman aged 18 to 75 with a cervical HPV16 infection that either progressed to CIN3+ or cleared (not recorded which).

CDR3 loop: CASSERRGQGSGSPLHF. The sequenced part of the CDR3 DNA is TGTGCCAGCAGTGAAAGGCGGGGACAGGGGAGCGGTTCACCC. The chain employs TRBV2 and TRBJ1-6; 10 nucleotides agree with TRBD1. The read terminates 3 residues ahead of where the CDR3 ends, so the germline J gene completes it. The CDR3 length is 17 residues. The V gene end was trimmed by 2 bases and the J gene end by 9 bases; junction bases not matched to a gene: 10. Germline V gene data show CDR1 as SNHLY and CDR2 as FYNNEI.

As concerns this clone: Read data end 3 residues before the CDR3 end; the end is taken from the germline J gene. The V and J genes are TRBV5-6 and TRBJ1-6; D is unclear. Germline V gene sequence: CDR1 SGHDT, CDR2 YYEEEE. The CDR3 spans 14 residues. V dropped 0 bases and J dropped 6 bases, with 7 bases sitting between them. CDR3 residues: CASSLDRVNSPLHF. CDR3 DNA, as far as it was read: TGTGCCAGCAGCTTGGATCGGGTTAATTCACCC.

On this clone: Read coverage stops 3 residues before the CDR3 terminus; the germline J gene supplies the remainder. This chain uses TRBV19 with TRBJ2-1; 9 nucleotides line up with TRBD1. The CDR3 sequence is 14 residues long. The junction had 4 bases not matched to a gene; V was cut back by 4 bases and J by 6 bases. Germline CDR1 LNHDA, CDR2 SQIVND (reference sequence). The CDR3 reads CASSNQGQGNEQFF. The part of the CDR3 DNA that was read is TGTGCCAGTAGTAACCAGGGACAGGGCAATGAG.

Worth noting for this clone: The read terminates 3 residues before the CDR3 end, so the remaining end is supplied by the germline J gene. This sequence joins TRBV28 and TRBJ2-1; 9 nucleotides align to TRBD2. V gave up 2 bases and J gave up 4 bases; unmatched junction bases: 0. The CDR3 extends over 14 amino acids. CDR1 and CDR2 from the germline V gene are MDHEN and SYDVKM. CDR3: CASSLSGGYNEQFF. Incomplete CDR3 DNA: TGTGCCAGCAGTTTAAGCGGGGGGTACAATGAG.

Details on this clone: The read ends 3 residues before the CDR3 terminus; that terminus is restored from the germline J gene. The J gene is TRBJ1-6, the V gene TRBV30; possibly TRBD1 for D (5 bases). This CDR3 comprises 17 residues. The germline V gene has CDR1 GTSNPN and CDR2 SVGIG (reference sequence). V shed 3 bases and J shed 6 bases, with 21 bases lying between them. The CDR3 here is CAWSALSGTGANSPLHF. Incomplete CDR3 DNA: TGTGCCTGGAGCGCATTATCCGGGACTGGCGCTAATTCACCC.

As for this clone: The CDR3 end lies 3 residues beyond the end of the read and is filled in from the germline J gene. The chain recombines TRBV20-1 with TRBJ1-1; 9 bases agree with TRBD1. Germline lookup yields CDR1 DFQATT and CDR2 SNEGSKA (reference sequence). Losses at the gene ends were 5 bases for V and 7 bases for J; bases not matched to a gene: 8. The CDR3 is 13 amino acids. The sequenced part of the CDR3 DNA is TGCAGTGCTCGGCGGGTGGACAGGGGTGAA. Protein sequence: CSARRVDRGE. The full CDR3 protein is CSARRVDRGEAFF.

Worth noting for this clone: The CDR3 end lies 3 residues beyond the end of the read and is filled in from the germline J gene. This rearrangement joins TRBV5-1 to TRBJ2-1; 15 nucleotides align to TRBD2. The CDR3 extends over 19 amino acids. Germline CDR1 is SGHRS and CDR2 is YFSETQ. V was pared by 5 bases and J by 1 base, with 10 bases of the junction left unmatched. CDR3 bases read: TGCGCCAGCAGAGGAGGACTAGCGGGGGGGCCGTTGTCCTACAATGAG. It codes for CASRGGLAGGPLSYNE. The entire CDR3 protein is CASRGGLAGGPLSYNEQFF.

As regards this clone: The read halts 3 residues ahead of the CDR3 end, with the missing end drawn from the germline J gene. This chain links TRBV29-1 with TRBJ2-3, with D possibly being TRBD2 (7 bases). CDR1 and CDR2 (germline): SQVTM, ANQGSEA. With 7 bases removed from V and 2 bases from J, the gap between germline ends came to 19 bases. The CDR3 consists of 15 residues. The CDR3 DNA, read in part, is TGCAGCGCCGTGGGGGGGCCGGGCGCCACAGATACG. This sequence encodes CSAVGGPGATDT. The whole CDR3 sequence is CSAVGGPGATDTQYF.

In regard to this clone: The CDR3 end lies 3 residues beyond the end of the read and is filled in from the germline J gene. This sequence joins TRBV19 and TRBJ1-5; TRBD1 might be the D (6 bases). The ends were cut back, 7 bases at V and 6 bases at J, with 22 bases in the middle. This CDR3 is built from 16 residues. CDR1 and CDR2 (germline): LNHDA, SQIVND (reference sequence). CDR3 DNA (partial): TGTGCCAGTATAGGCACGGGAGGGGGGGCTACTCAGCCC. Protein: CASIGTGGGATQP. The full CDR3 reads CASIGTGGGATQPQHF.

A word on this clone: The read finishes 3 residues shy of the CDR3 end, and the germline J gene is used to complete it. This chain links TRBV29-1 with TRBJ2-1; TRBD1 aligns across 9 bases. From germline, CDR1 is SQVTM and CDR2 ANQGSEA. V lost 0 bases and J lost 7; bases outside the gene matches: 7. The CDR3 is made up of 15 amino acids. CDR3 region: CSVEDTGGDANEQFF. Partial CDR3 DNA: TGCAGCGTTGAAGACACAGGGGGCGATGCGAATGAG.

Of note for this clone: The CDR3 end lies 3 residues beyond the end of the read and is filled in from the germline J gene. V usage is TRBV20-1 and J usage is TRBJ2-7; 10 bases agree with TRBD2. The CDR3 consists of 15 residues. CDR1 is DFQATT, CDR2 SNEGSKA, per germline (reference sequence). V shed 5 bases and J 4 bases; nucleotides not matched to a gene: 11. The covered CDR3 bases are TGCAGTGCTCCTCGCTCTAGCGGGGGAAATTACGAG. The encoded protein is CSAPRSSGGNYE. The whole CDR3 region reads CSAPRSSGGNYEQYF.

Details on this clone: The read ends 3 residues before the CDR3 terminus; that terminus is restored from the germline J gene. This chain links TRBV29-1 with TRBJ2-1; D unresolved. V lost 7 bases and J lost 0, with 7 bases in between. The CDR3 consists of 12 residues. CDR1 is SQVTM, CDR2 ANQGSEA, per germline. The part of the CDR3 DNA that was read is TGCAGCGGAAGTAGCTCCTACAATGAG. Translating it yields CSGSSSYNE. The full CDR3 reads CSGSSSYNEQFF.

Note on this clone: The observed sequence ends 3 residues before the CDR3 terminus, with the missing tail filled in from the germline J gene. The V and J genes are TRBV29-1 and TRBJ2-5, with 14 bases matching TRBD2. The J segment lost 5 bases and the V segment lost 6 bases, leaving 2 bases of the junction unmatched. The germline V gene encodes CDR1 SQVTM and CDR2 ANQGSEA. This CDR3 comprises 13 residues. CDR3 sequence: CSVRLAGGETQYF. The covered CDR3 bases are TGCAGCGTAAGACTAGCGGGGGGGGAGACC.

In regard to this clone: The read falls 3 residues short of the CDR3 end, and the missing part is taken from the germline J gene. This sequence joins TRBV5-1 and TRBJ2-5; 9 bases are a match to TRBD1. J was trimmed by 2 bases and V by 0 bases; bases with no gene match: 2. Per germline, CDR1 SGHRS and CDR2 YFSETQ. CDR3 length: 15 amino acids. Here the CDR3 reads CASSLGDRGQETQYF. CDR3 DNA (partial): TGCGCCAGCAGCTTGGGTGACAGGGGGCAAGAGACC. The full variable domain, in which reference TRBV5-1 and TRBJ2-5 provide the parts outside the CDR3, is KAGVTQTPRYLIKTRGQQVTLSCSPISGHRSVSWYQQTPGQGLQFLFEYFSETQRNKGNFPGRFSGRQFSNSRSEMNVSTLELGDSALYLCASSLGDRGQETQYFGPGTRLLVL.

Points on this clone: The CDR3 end falls 3 residues outside the read, so it is completed with the germline J gene. V is TRBV5-1 and J is TRBJ2-1, with 9 bases matching TRBD2. The CDR3 has 17 residues. The ends lost 7 bases at V and 8 bases at J; junction bases unmatched: 19. Germline CDR1 SGHRS, CDR2 YFSETQ. CDR3 in amino acids: CASCPLVGGGARDEQFF. The sequenced part of the CDR3 DNA is TGCGCCAGCTGCCCCCTAGTTGGCGGGGGGGCCCGCGATGAG. The full variable domain, rest sourced from reference TRBV5-1 and TRBJ2-1, is KAGVTQTPRYLIKTRGQQVTLSCSPISGHRSVSWYQQTPGQGLQFLFEYFSETQRNKGNFPGRFSGRQFSNSRSEMNVSTLELGDSALYLCASCPLVGGGARDEQFFGPGTRLTVL.

Comments on this clone: The sequence runs out 3 residues before the end of the CDR3; the remainder is reconstructed from the germline J gene. The genes are TRBV28 and TRBJ1-2; perhaps TRBD1 as D (6 bases). This CDR3 is 14 amino acids long. Trimming stripped 6 bases from V and 4 bases from J, with 15 bases between. Germline values: CDR1 MDHEN, CDR2 SYDVKM. Here the CDR3 reads CASRGDRTIYGYTF. The DNA read from the CDR3 is TGTGCCAGCAGGGGAGACAGGACAATCTATGGC.

Comment on this clone: The missing CDR3 end, 3 residues past where the read stops, is filled in from the germline J gene. This chain links TRBV20-1 with TRBJ1-1; tentative D call: TRBD1 (6 bases). Germline CDR1 and CDR2: DFQATT and SNEGSKA (reference sequence). Trimming pared 3 bases from V and 0 bases from J, leaving 26 bases between. The CDR3 covers 19 residues. CDR3 amino acids: CSASVPRQAPPFMNTEAFF. The CDR3 bases that were read are TGCAGTGCTAGCGTCCCCCGACAGGCTCCACCTTTCATGAACACTGAA.

With respect to this clone: Read sequence stops 3 residues before the CDR3 end, and the germline J gene provides the missing end. This sample also contains other DNA sequences that code for the same CDR3. V and J are TRBV18 and TRBJ2-7; the D gene is possibly TRBD1 (5 bases). Trimming took off 0 bases at V and 6 bases at J, with 6 bases between the two ends. Germline V gene lookup returns CDR1 KGHSH and CDR2 LQKENI. The CDR3 extends over 12 amino acids. The covered CDR3 bases are TGTGCCAGCTCACCACCAGGGGCCGAG. Amino acids: CASSPPGAE. The whole CDR3 sequence reads CASSPPGAEQYF.

In the case of this clone: Coverage ceases 3 residues before the CDR3 finishes, and the germline J gene fills in the end. This chain uses TRBV11-3 with TRBJ2-5; D is possibly TRBD2 (7 bases). Trimming stripped 5 bases from V and 1 base from J, with 14 bases between. The CDR3 covers 15 residues. Germline CDR1 is SGHNT and CDR2 is YENEEA. The CDR3 protein is CASSPGGGFQETQYF. CDR3 bases read: TGTGCCAGCAGCCCTGGGGGGGGCTTCCAAGAGACC.

About this clone itself: Read sequence stops 3 residues before the CDR3 end, and the germline J gene provides the missing end. V is TRBV10-3 and J is TRBJ2-7, with 8 bases fitting TRBD1. The CDR3 extends over 14 amino acids. Germline V gene lookup returns CDR1 ENHRY and CDR2 SYGVKD. With 6 bases clipped from V and 5 bases from J, the junction kept 9 bases outside the gene matches. The CDR3 protein is CAIRPTGERNEQYF. The sequenced CDR3 bases are TGTGCCATCAGACCGACAGGGGAGAGGAACGAG.

Regarding this clone: The sequenced fragment ends 3 residues before the CDR3 boundary, so the rest is inferred from the germline J gene. The chain has TRBV15 and TRBJ2-5; TRBD2 matches 11 bases. Germline values: CDR1 LNHNV, CDR2 YYDKDF (reference sequence). The CDR3 loop spans 19 amino acids. V lost 0 bases, J lost 7 bases, and 16 bases stayed unmatched. The part of the CDR3 DNA that was read is TGTGCCACCAGCAGAGATTCTGCCACTAGCGGGGGTCCACGTTGGACC. This gives the protein CATSRDSATSGGPRWT. From start to end, the CDR3 is CATSRDSATSGGPRWTQYF.

About this clone: The read terminates 3 residues ahead of where the CDR3 ends, so the germline J gene completes it. The gene calls are TRBV20-1 and TRBJ2-5; 9 nucleotides agree with TRBD2. With 6 bases clipped from V and 3 bases from J, the junction kept 2 bases outside the gene matches. The CDR3 is made up of 12 amino acids. Germline-derived CDR1 and CDR2 are DFQATT and SNEGSKA (reference sequence). The sequenced part of the CDR3 DNA is TGCAGTGCGGAGCGGGGGGAAGAGACC. This translates into CSAERGEET. From start to end, the CDR3 is CSAERGEETQYF.

In regard to this clone: At one end, the junction sequence differs from germline, possibly due to a read error. Coverage ceases 3 residues before the CDR3 finishes, and the germline J gene fills in the end. The rearrangement joins TRBV7-8 to TRBJ1-1, with a weak D call TRBD1 (5 bases). The germline CDR1 and CDR2 sequences are SGHVS and FQNEAQ. The CDR3 spans 13 residues. The covered CDR3 bases are TGTGCGAGCAGCTTGGCAGGGTACACTGAA. Translation: CASSLAGYTE. The whole CDR3 is CASSLAGYTEAFF.

Turning to this clone: The read gets to within 3 residues of the CDR3 end, and the germline J gene fills in the rest. This chain connects TRBV10-3 to TRBJ2-3; D might be TRBD1 (6 bases). Germline-derived CDR1 and CDR2 are ENHRY and SYGVKD. The CDR3 contains 16 residues. The germline V and J ends were trimmed by 0 bases and 1 base, with 11 bases remaining between them. CDR3 bases read: TGTGCCATCAGTGAGTCGAGAGCAGGGGGCACAGATACG. The encoded protein is CAISESRAGGTDT. The whole CDR3 protein is CAISESRAGGTDTQYF.

On this clone: The read comes to an end 3 residues before the CDR3 does, leaving the germline J gene to fill in the end. The chain is built from TRBV2 and TRBJ2-3; D remains ambiguous. The CDR3 runs to 14 residues. Between the trimmed V and J ends, which lost 3 bases and 0 bases, there was a span of 7 bases. Germline V lookup: CDR1 SNHLY, CDR2 FYNNEI. CDR3 bases read: TGTGCCAGCAGTGATTTTACTAGCACAGATACG. It yields the protein CASSDFTSTDT. The CDR3 in full is CASSDFTSTDTQYF.

Worth noting for this clone: The read gets to within 3 residues of the CDR3 end, and the germline J gene fills in the rest. This chain uses TRBV2 with TRBJ2-4, with D hard to call. Per the germline V gene, CDR1 is SNHLY and CDR2 is FYNNEI. The CDR3 consists of 12 residues. Incomplete CDR3 DNA: TGTGCCAGCAGTGACAGGAGCTATGGT. As protein: CASSDRSYG. The entire CDR3 protein reads CASSDRSYGQYF.